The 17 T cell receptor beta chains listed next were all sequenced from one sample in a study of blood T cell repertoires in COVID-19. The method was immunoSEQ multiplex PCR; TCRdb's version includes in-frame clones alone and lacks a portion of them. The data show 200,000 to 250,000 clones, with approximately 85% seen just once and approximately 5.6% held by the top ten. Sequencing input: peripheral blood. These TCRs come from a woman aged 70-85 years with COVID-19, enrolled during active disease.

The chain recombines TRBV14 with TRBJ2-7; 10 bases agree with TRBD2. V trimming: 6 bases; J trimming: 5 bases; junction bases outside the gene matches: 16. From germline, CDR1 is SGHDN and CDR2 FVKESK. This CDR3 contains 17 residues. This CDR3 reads CASSPRWASGSLHEQYF. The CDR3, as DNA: TGTGCCAGCAGTCCTCGTTGGGCTAGCGGGAGTTTGCACGAGCAGTACTTC.

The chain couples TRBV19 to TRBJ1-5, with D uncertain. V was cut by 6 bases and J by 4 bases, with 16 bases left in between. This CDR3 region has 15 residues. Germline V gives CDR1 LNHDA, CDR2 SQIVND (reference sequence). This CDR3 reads CASREPGTLNQPQHF. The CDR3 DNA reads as TGTGCCAGTAGGGAACCGGGAACCTTAAATCAGCCCCAGCATTTT.

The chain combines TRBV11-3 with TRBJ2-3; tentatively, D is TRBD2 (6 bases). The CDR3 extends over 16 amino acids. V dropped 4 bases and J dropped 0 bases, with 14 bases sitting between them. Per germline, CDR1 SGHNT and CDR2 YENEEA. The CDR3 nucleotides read TGTGCCAGCAGCTCCACTCCCAGCGGGAGCACAGATACGCAGTATTTT. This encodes CASSSTPSGSTDTQYF.

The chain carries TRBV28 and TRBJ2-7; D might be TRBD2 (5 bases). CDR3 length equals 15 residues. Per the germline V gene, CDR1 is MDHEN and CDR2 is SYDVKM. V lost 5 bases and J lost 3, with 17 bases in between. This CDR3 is CASSLEGLGSYEQYF. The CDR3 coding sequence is TGTGCCAGCAGTCTTGAAGGGTTGGGGAGCTACGAGCAGTACTTC.

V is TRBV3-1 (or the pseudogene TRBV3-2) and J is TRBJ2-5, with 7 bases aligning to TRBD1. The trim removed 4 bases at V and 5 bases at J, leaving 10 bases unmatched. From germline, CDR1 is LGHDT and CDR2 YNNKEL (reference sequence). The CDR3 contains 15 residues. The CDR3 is CASSLPTGRSETQYF. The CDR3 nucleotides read TGTGCCAGCAGCCTCCCGACAGGGCGAAGCGAGACCCAGTACTTC.

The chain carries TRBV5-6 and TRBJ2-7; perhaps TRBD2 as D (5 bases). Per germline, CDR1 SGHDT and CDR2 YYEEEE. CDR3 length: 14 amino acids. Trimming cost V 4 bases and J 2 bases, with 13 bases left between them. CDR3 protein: CASSPETGTYEQYF. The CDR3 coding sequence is TGTGCCAGCAGCCCTGAGACGGGGACCTACGAGCAGTACTTC.

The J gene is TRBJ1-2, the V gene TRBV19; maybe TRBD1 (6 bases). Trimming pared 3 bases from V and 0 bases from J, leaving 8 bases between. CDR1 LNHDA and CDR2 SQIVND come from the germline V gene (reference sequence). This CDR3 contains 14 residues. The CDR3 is CASSIRGANYGYTF. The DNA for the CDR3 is TGTGCCAGTAGTATCAGGGGCGCTAACTATGGCTACACCTTC. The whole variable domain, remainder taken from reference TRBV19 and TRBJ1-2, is DGGITQSPKYLFRKEGQNVTLSCEQNLNHDAMYWYRQDPGQGLRLIYYSQIVNDFQKGDIAEGYSVSREKKESFPLTVTSAQKNPTAFYLCASSIRGANYGYTFGSGTRLTVV.

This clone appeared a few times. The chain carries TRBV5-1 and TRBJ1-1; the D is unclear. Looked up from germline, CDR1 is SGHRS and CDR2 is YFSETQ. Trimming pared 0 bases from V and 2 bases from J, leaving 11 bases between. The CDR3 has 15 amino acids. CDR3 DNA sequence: TGCGCCAGCAGCTTGGCGGCGGGAAGTAACACTGAAGCTTTCTTT. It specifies CASSLAAGSNTEAFF.

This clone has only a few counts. Written as DNA, the CDR3 is TGTGCCAGCTCCGCCGGGAGGAATCTGATCGGGGAGCTGTTTTTT. It yields the protein CASSAGRNLIGELFF. This chain joins TRBV18 and TRBJ2-2; 7 nucleotides align to TRBD2. From germline, CDR1 is KGHSH and CDR2 LQKENI. This CDR3 has 15 residues. Trimming at V came to 6 bases and at J to 7 bases, leaving 11 bases not matched to a gene.

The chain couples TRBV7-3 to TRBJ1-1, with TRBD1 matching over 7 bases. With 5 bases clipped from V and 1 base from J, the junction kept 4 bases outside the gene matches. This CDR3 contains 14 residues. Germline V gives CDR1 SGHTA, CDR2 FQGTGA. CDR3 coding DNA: TGTGCCAGCAGCCGTAGGACAGGGAACACTGAAGCTTTCTTT. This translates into CASSRRTGNTEAFF.

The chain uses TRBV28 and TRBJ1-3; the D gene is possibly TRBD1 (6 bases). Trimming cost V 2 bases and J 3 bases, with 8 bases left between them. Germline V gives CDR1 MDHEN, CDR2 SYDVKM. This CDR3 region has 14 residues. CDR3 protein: CASSLTRGGNTIYF. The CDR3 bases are TGTGCCAGCAGTTTAACCAGGGGTGGAAACACCATATATTTT.

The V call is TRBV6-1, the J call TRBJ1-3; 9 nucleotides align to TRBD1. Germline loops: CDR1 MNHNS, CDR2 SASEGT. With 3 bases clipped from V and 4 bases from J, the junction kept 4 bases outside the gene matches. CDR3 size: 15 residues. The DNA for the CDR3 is TGTGCCAGCAGTGACACAGGGGGCTTAGGAAACACCATATATTTT. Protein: CASSDTGGLGNTIYF.

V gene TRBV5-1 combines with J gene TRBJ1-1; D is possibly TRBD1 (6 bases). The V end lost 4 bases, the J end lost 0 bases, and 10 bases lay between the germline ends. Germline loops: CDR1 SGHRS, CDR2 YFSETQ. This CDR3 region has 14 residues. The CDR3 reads CASSAGQMNTEAFF. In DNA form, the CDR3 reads TGCGCCAGCAGCGCTGGACAGATGAACACTGAAGCTTTCTTT.

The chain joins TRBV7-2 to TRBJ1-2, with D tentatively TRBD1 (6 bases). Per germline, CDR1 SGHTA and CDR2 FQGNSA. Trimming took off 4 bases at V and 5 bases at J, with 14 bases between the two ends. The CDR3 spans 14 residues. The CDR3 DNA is TGTGCCAGCAGCTACAGGGACCAATGGTATGGCTACACCTTC. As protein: CASSYRDQWYGYTF.

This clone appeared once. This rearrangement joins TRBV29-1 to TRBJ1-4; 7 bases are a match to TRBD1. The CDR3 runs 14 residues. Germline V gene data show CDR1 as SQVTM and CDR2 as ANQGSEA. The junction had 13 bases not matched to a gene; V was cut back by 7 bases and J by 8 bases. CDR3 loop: CSARNRDRAEKLFF. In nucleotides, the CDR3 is TGCAGCGCTCGGAATCGGGACAGAGCGGAAAAACTGTTTTTT.

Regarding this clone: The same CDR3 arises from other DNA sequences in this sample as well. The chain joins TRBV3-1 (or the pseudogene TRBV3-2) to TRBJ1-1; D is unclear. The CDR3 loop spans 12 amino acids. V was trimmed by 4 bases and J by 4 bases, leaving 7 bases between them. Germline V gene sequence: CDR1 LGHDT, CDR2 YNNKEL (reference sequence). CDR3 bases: TGTGCCAGCAGCCGCACGGGCACTGAAGCTTTCTTT. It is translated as CASSRTGTEAFF.

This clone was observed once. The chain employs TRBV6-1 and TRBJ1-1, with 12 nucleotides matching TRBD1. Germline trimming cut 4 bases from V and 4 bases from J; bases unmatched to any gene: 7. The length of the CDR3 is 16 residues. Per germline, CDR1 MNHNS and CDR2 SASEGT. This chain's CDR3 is CASSGPRDRGPTEAFF. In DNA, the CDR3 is TGTGCCAGCAGTGGCCCCCGGGACAGGGGGCCCACTGAAGCTTTCTTT.